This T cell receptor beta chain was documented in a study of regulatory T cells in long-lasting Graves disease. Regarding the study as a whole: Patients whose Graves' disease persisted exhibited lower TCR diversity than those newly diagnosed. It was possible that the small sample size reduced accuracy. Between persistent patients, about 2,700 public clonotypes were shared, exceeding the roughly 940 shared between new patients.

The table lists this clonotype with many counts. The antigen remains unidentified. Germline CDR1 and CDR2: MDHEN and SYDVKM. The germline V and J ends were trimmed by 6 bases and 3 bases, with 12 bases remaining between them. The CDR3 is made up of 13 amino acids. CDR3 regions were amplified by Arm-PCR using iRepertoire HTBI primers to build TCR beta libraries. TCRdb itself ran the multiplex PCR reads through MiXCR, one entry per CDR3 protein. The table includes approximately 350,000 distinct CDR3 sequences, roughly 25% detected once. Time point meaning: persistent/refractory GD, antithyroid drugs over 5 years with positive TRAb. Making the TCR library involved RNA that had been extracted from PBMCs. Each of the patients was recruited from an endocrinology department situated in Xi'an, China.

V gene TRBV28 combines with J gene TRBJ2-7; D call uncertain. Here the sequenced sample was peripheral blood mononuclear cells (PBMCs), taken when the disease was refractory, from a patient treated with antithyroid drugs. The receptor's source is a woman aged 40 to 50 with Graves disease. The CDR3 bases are TGTGCCAGCAGCCCGGGTCAGTACTACGAGCAGTACTTC. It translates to CASSPGQYYEQYF.